The source of this T cell receptor (beta chain) is a study of control samples from healthy donors and cancer patients. This clone came up once. This CDR3 is built from 16 residues. Germline V lookup: CDR1 SEHNR, CDR2 FQNEAQ (reference sequence). The ends were cut back, 6 bases at V and 5 bases at J, with 17 bases in the middle. The repertoire was sequenced with immunoSEQ multiplex PCR; TCRdb's copy has only in-frame clones and lacks some. The sample has 75,000 to 95,000 clones, 85% to 95% seen once. The source material was blood. The TCR sequence derives from a woman between 25 and 40 years old in good health. The chain carries TRBV7-9 and TRBJ1-6, with a possible D match to TRBD1 (5 bases). CDR3 nucleotide sequence: TGTGCCAGCAGTGCTGCTTTGGGGCCGAATAATTCACCCCTCCACTTT. Its translation: CASSAALGPNNSPLHF.